This TCR beta chain derives from a study of radiotherapy plus CTLA-4 blockade in lung cancer. Study context: There were objective responses in over 15% of patients, and about 31% had disease control. General observations from the study: Early blood T cell clone dynamics, with interferon-beta, were reported to best predict response. Clones derived from tumor TCRs expanded in blood after radiotherapy plus ipilimumab.

TCRdb's copy holds only in-frame clones and misses some; the assay was immunoSEQ multiplex PCR. Here the sample spans 110,000 or so clones, nearly 80% being singletons. CDR3 length: 16 residues. CDR1 is SGHKS, CDR2 YYEKEE, per germline (reference sequence). Trimming removed 5 bases at V and 6 bases at J, with 23 bases between. Note on this clone: What it binds is not known.

Patients with chemo-refractory metastatic non-small-cell lung cancer received focal radiation plus CTLA-4 blockade with ipilimumab. The TCR was taken from a human donor with non-small cell lung cancer who had a partial response to radiotherapy plus ipilimumab. The chain links TRBV5-5 to TRBJ1-2; TRBD1 is a possible D gene (5 bases). This material consisted of peripheral blood, taken from a patient treated with radiotherapy plus ipilimumab. The CDR3, as DNA: TGTGCCAGCAGTTTCTCACACCCACCGGGACTGCATGGCTACACCTTC. The encoded protein is CASSFSHPPGLHGYTF. The variable domain in full, completed from reference TRBV5-5 and TRBJ1-2, reads DAGVTQSPTHLIKTRGQQVTLRCSPISGHKSVSWYQQVLGQGPQFIFQYYEKEERGRGNFPDRFSARQFPNYSSELNVNALLLGDSALYLCASSFSHPPGLHGYTFGSGTRLTVV.